The 19 T cell receptor beta chains listed next were all sequenced from one sample in a study of cytomegalovirus exposure and HLA in healthy donors. The PCR made use of 60 Vbeta and 13 Jbeta primers. Repertoires were generated with immunoSEQ multiplex PCR, while TCRdb's copy carries only in-frame clones and drops some. The data show 150,000 to 200,000 clones, about four fifths seen once. Sequenced input: PBMCs. These receptor sequences come from a woman between 45 and 65 years old in good health and CMV-seropositive.

This clone showed up just once. At one of its ends the junction is not consistent with the germline gene, which may arise from a read error. This chain joins TRBV29-1 and TRBJ2-4, with TRBD2 matching 7 bases. The CDR3 has 11 amino acids. The V gene's germline CDR1 is SQVTM and CDR2 ANQGSEA. For the CDR3, the DNA is TGCAGCGTCGAAGGGAGGGACATTCAGTACTTC. Protein product: CSVEGRDIQYF.

The CDR3 region has the DNA TGTGCCAGCTCACCCAGACAGGCCCTAAGCACAGATACGCAGTATTTT. Its translation is CASSPRQALSTDTQYF. The rearrangement links TRBV18 to TRBJ2-3; D may be TRBD1 (6 bases). CDR1 is KGHSH and CDR2 is LQKENI in the germline V gene. The CDR3 has 16 amino acids. V lost 3 bases to trimming and J lost 0 bases, with 13 bases between them.

Concerning this clone itself: At one of its ends the junction is not consistent with the germline gene, which may arise from a read error. The same CDR3 also results from other DNA sequences found in this sample. CDR3 residues: CASSLATGSGTEAFF. The CDR3 region has the DNA TGCGCCAGCAGCTTAGCGACAGGTTCGGGGACTGAAGCTTTCTTT. J is TRBJ1-1 and V is TRBV7-6; weak D call: TRBD1 (6 bases). This CDR3 is 15 amino acids long. Germline-derived CDR1 and CDR2 are SGHVS and FNYEAQ.

V gene TRBV30 combines with J gene TRBJ2-7, with D tentatively TRBD1 (5 bases). Germline V CDR1 and CDR2: GTSNPN, SVGIG (reference sequence). The CDR3 contains 12 residues. V was clipped by 2 bases and J by 5 bases, with 10 bases between them. This chain's CDR3 is CAWSQGQNEQYF. Written as DNA, the CDR3 is TGTGCCTGGAGTCAGGGTCAAAACGAGCAGTACTTC. Using reference TRBV30 and TRBJ2-7 for the parts outside the CDR3, the full variable domain is SQTIHQWPATLVQPVGSPLSLECTVEGTSNPNLYWYRQAAGRGLQLLFYSVGIGQISSEVPQNLSASRPQDRQFILSSKKLLLSDSGFYLCAWSQGQNEQYFGPGTRLTVT.

The rearrangement joins TRBV7-9 to TRBJ2-4, with 7 bases matching TRBD2. The germline CDR1 and CDR2 sequences are SEHNR and FQNEAQ (reference sequence). Trimming cost V 3 bases and J 6 bases; bases outside gene matches: 5. CDR3 length: 14 residues. The CDR3 protein is CASSFAGEGNIQYF. CDR3 bases: TGTGCCAGCAGCTTTGCGGGAGAGGGAAACATTCAGTACTTC.

The chain has TRBV19 and TRBJ2-3, with D possibly TRBD2 on 5 matching bases. Germline V lookup: CDR1 LNHDA, CDR2 SQIVND (reference sequence). The CDR3 is 15 residues long. With 4 bases removed from V and 2 bases from J, the gap between germline ends came to 13 bases. The CDR3 coding sequence is TGTGCCAGTAGTAACGGGATGGGCTCCACAGATACGCAGTATTTT. This codes for CASSNGMGSTDTQYF.

The V gene is TRBV5-1, the J gene TRBJ2-7, with D perhaps TRBD2 (6 bases). Trimming shortened V by 3 bases and J by 3 bases, and 10 bases separated the two germline ends. CDR3 size: 13 residues. Germline V gene data show CDR1 as SGHRS and CDR2 as YFSETQ. The CDR3, as DNA: TGCGCCAGCAGCTCTACCGGGGGCTACGAGCAGTACTTC. Its protein product is CASSSTGGYEQYF.

The genes are TRBV19 and TRBJ2-3; tentatively, D is TRBD2 (5 bases). V was trimmed by 3 bases and J by 0 bases, leaving 10 bases between them. CDR1 and CDR2 (germline): LNHDA, SQIVND (reference sequence). The CDR3 totals 15 residues. CDR3 loop: CASSISVTSTDTQYF. The CDR3 DNA is TGTGCCAGTAGTATTAGCGTAACTAGCACAGATACGCAGTATTTT.

The V call is TRBV12-5, the J call TRBJ1-2; D unclear. Trimming pared 6 bases from V and 7 bases from J, leaving 18 bases between. The CDR3 has 14 residues. Germline-derived CDR1 and CDR2 are LGHNT and FRNRAP. CDR3: CASGVGTSGGGYTF. The CDR3 DNA reads TGTGCTAGTGGCGTGGGCACCTCGGGAGGTGGCTACACCTTC.

This clone turned up a few times. The V gene is TRBV10-3, the J gene TRBJ2-7; 14 positions agree with TRBD2. The ends lost 4 bases at V and 1 base at J; junction bases unmatched: 9. Germline CDR1 ENHRY, CDR2 SYGVKD. The CDR3 is 18 residues long. The CDR3 loop reads CAISGLAGGGPLSYEQYF. In DNA, the CDR3 is TGTGCCATCAGTGGACTAGCGGGGGGGGGCCCTCTTTCCTACGAGCAGTACTTC.

This clone was seen more than once but under ten times. The chain joins TRBV5-6 to TRBJ2-5, with 9 bases lining up with TRBD1. J lost 2 bases, V lost 2 bases, and 1 base had no gene match. The CDR3 totals 14 residues. Germline CDR1 is SGHDT and CDR2 is YYEEEE. CDR3 in amino acids: CASSLGQGQETQYF. CDR3 coding DNA: TGTGCCAGCAGCTTAGGACAGGGGCAAGAGACCCAGTACTTC.

This clone was counted once. The V call is TRBV18, the J call TRBJ2-2, with TRBD2 identical over 10 bases. The CDR3 is 16 amino acids. Germline V gene data show CDR1 as KGHSH and CDR2 as LQKENI. V was pared by 1 base and J by 1 base, with 0 bases of the junction left unmatched. The CDR3 sequence: CASSPLAGGNTGELFF. The CDR3 coding sequence is TGTGCCAGCTCACCACTAGCGGGAGGGAACACCGGGGAGCTGTTTTTT.

V gene TRBV13 combines with J gene TRBJ2-7; 7 positions agree with TRBD2. The CDR3 is 16 amino acids. Germline V lookup: CDR1 PRHDT, CDR2 FYEKMQ (reference sequence). V was clipped by 5 bases and J by 3 bases; unmatched bases: 13. The CDR3 region has the DNA TGTGCCAGCAGCCCCGAACCGGGAGGCTCAGGCTACGAGCAGTACTTC. Translation: CASSPEPGGSGYEQYF.

The chain joins TRBV9 to TRBJ1-2, with D unclear. The CDR3 has 13 residues. V shed 1 base and J shed 0 bases, with 4 bases lying between them. From germline, CDR1 is SGDLS and CDR2 YYNGEE. In DNA form, the CDR3 reads TGTGCCAGCAGCGTACAGTCTAACTATGGCTACACCTTC. Protein: CASSVQSNYGYTF.

This clone showed up just once. For the CDR3, the DNA is TGTGCCAGTAGTAAAACAGGGTTCGGGGCCAACGTCCTGACTTTC. As protein: CASSKTGFGANVLTF. This chain links TRBV19 with TRBJ2-6; tentative D call: TRBD1 (6 bases). Germline V gene lookup returns CDR1 LNHDA and CDR2 SQIVND (reference sequence). Between the trimmed V and J ends, which lost 4 bases and 4 bases, there was a span of 11 bases. CDR3 length: 15 amino acids.

This chain joins TRBV9 and TRBJ1-2, with a tentative D call TRBD1 (6 bases). CDR1 is SGDLS, CDR2 YYNGEE, per germline. V was cut by 4 bases and J by 4 bases, with 23 bases left in between. The CDR3 covers 17 residues. The CDR3 protein is CASSPPAAGARTYGYTF. CDR3 DNA sequence: TGTGCCAGCAGCCCTCCCGCGGCGGGGGCGCGTACCTATGGCTACACCTTC.

This chain joins TRBV5-4 and TRBJ1-2; D gene ambiguous. V was cut by 0 bases and J by 8 bases, with 17 bases left in between. Germline CDR1 reads SGHNT; CDR2 reads YYREEE (reference sequence). CDR3 size: 15 residues. The CDR3 coding sequence is TGTGCCAGCAGCTTGGGAACAGAGGGTGCTGGGGGCTACACCTTC. Its protein is CASSLGTEGAGGYTF.

This clone was observed once. The chain carries TRBV7-3 and TRBJ2-4, with TRBD2 identical over 9 bases. Germline loops: CDR1 SGHTA, CDR2 FQGTGA. This CDR3 region has 17 residues. V shed 1 base, J shed 3 bases, and the junction held 7 bases outside the gene matches. Here the CDR3 reads CASSLNLDSGGKNIQYF. For the CDR3, the DNA is TGTGCCAGCAGCTTAAACTTGGATAGCGGGGGCAAAAACATTCAGTACTTC.

The V call is TRBV7-9, the J call TRBJ2-3; 7 bases are a match to TRBD2. Germline V gene data show CDR1 as SEHNR and CDR2 as FQNEAQ (reference sequence). V dropped 5 bases and J dropped 2; count of bases not matched to a gene: 7. The CDR3 totals 15 residues. CDR3 residues: CASSPLADLTDTQYF. The CDR3, as DNA: TGTGCCAGCAGCCCCCTAGCGGACCTCACAGATACGCAGTATTTT.